The 5 T cell receptor beta chains reported below all come from one sample, sequenced in a study of cytomegalovirus exposure and HLA in healthy donors. PCR primers comprised 60 Vbeta and 13 Jbeta primers. The method was immunoSEQ multiplex PCR; TCRdb's version includes in-frame clones alone and lacks a portion of them. The table has 120,000 to 150,000 clones, roughly four fifths seen once. The sequenced sample consisted of PBMCs. All receptors derive from a man younger than 35 in good health and CMV-seropositive.

This chain joins TRBV5-1 and TRBJ2-2, with D possibly matching TRBD1 (5 bases). V was trimmed by 4 bases and J by 0 bases, leaving 16 bases between them. The CDR3 consists of 17 residues. The V gene's germline CDR1 is SGHRS and CDR2 YFSETQ. The CDR3 loop reads CASSSGQEPSNTGELFF. The CDR3 DNA is TGCGCCAGCAGCAGTGGACAAGAACCATCGAACACCGGGGAGCTGTTTTTT.

The chain has TRBV6-6 and TRBJ2-7; TRBD1 agrees at 8 bases. Germline V gives CDR1 MNHNY, CDR2 SVGAGI (reference sequence). The CDR3 sequence is 15 residues long. V trimming: 6 bases; J trimming: 1 base; junction bases outside the gene matches: 8. CDR3 in amino acids: CASSHDRGRSYEQYF. CDR3 nucleotide sequence: TGTGCCAGCAGCCACGACAGGGGCCGATCCTACGAGCAGTACTTC.

V and J are TRBV2 and TRBJ1-3; 10 nucleotides agree with TRBD1. This CDR3 comprises 16 residues. Per the germline V gene, CDR1 is SNHLY and CDR2 is FYNNEI. With V trimmed by 6 bases and J by 0 bases, 5 bases remained unmatched. The CDR3 region is CASSGDRGLSGNTIYF. The DNA of the CDR3 is TGTGCCAGCAGCGGAGACAGGGGGCTCTCTGGAAACACCATATATTTT.

This chain joins TRBV11-2 and TRBJ2-7, with 12 positions matching TRBD2. This CDR3 is 15 amino acids long. Germline-derived CDR1 and CDR2 are SGHAT and FQNNGV. Trimming at V came to 6 bases and at J to 2 bases, leaving 5 bases not matched to a gene. The CDR3 coding sequence is TGTGCCAGCAGTCGACTAGCGGGAGAAACCTACGAGCAGTACTTC. This sequence encodes CASSRLAGETYEQYF.

The chain uses TRBV30 and TRBJ2-1, with 10 bases that match TRBD2. V trimming: 2 bases; J trimming: 8 bases; junction bases outside the gene matches: 9. Germline V gene lookup returns CDR1 GTSNPN and CDR2 SVGIG (reference sequence). The CDR3 spans 15 residues. The DNA for the CDR3 is TGTGCCTGGAGTCGGCTAGCGGGAGTTAGAGATGAGCAGTTCTTC. This sequence encodes CAWSRLAGVRDEQFF. Full variable domain (missing parts from reference TRBV30 and TRBJ2-1): SQTIHQWPATLVQPVGSPLSLECTVEGTSNPNLYWYRQAAGRGLQLLFYSVGIGQISSEVPQNLSASRPQDRQFILSSKKLLLSDSGFYLCAWSRLAGVRDEQFFGPGTRLTVL.